The rows below give T cell receptor beta chains drawn from one sample of a study of blood T cells in healthy people across ages. TCRdb called the 5' RACE reads again in MiXCR, with one record for every CDR3 protein. The sample lists some 1.4 million distinct CDR3 sequences; approximately 42% were seen once. The sample comprised blood. The receptor source for this set is a young woman in good health. CDR3s leave out the opening cysteine and the closing phenylalanine or tryptophan. D genes are given only for firm matches. Rows may omit the clone size; those that give it use once, few, many or a size class.

few	.	TRBV7-3	ASAEAPSYGYT
.	.	TRBV28	ASIWGRDFKQPQH
few	.	TRBV3-1	ASSPSETGGGYT
.	.	TRBV11-2	ASRPGDSGRSPPLH
.	TRBD1	TRBV9	ASSVSQDRGGGELF
once	.	TRBV2	ASSDTSRGVNTGELF
.	TRBD1	TRBV28	ASSATGGGDTQY
.	TRBD1	TRBV19	ASRTGTVGTFEQF
.	.	TRBV20-1	SASPQGKDYGYT
.	TRBD2	TRBV4-2	ASSQPQGAGGPHNEQF
few	TRBD1	TRBV4-1	ASSQVGQGTGFEQF
.	.	TRBV5-1	ASRPGSTTDTQY
few	.	TRBV20-1	SASEEMNTEAF
.	.	TRBV12-3/TRBV12-4	ASSVRLGDNEQF
.	TRBD2	TRBV3-1	ASGQEGLAYNEQF
.	.	TRBV5-1	ASSGTIDRENTEAF
.	.	TRBV20-1	SAYRDGHEQY
once	TRBD1	TRBV4-1	ASTRRTGDSYEQY
few	.	TRBV27	ASSFSQGKSSYEQY
few	.	TRBV20-1	SARVKGTPYEQY
.	.	TRBV7-8	ASSAYPGDYNSPLH
.	.	TRBV25-1	ASSEPGKWIGSGELF
.	.	TRBV4-1	ASSQDTRGTRGLGQPQH
few	.	TRBV4-1	ASRAELSYEQY
many	TRBD1	TRBV15	ATTFDRGGNQPQH
once	TRBD1	TRBV6-1	ASSRDRDSYEQY
few	TRBD1	TRBV27	ASSLSQGAQF
.	.	TRBV28	ASSPARFRAPETQY
.	.	TRBV4-1	ASSQGRGEETQY
.	TRBD1	TRBV7-8	ASSLGAGGDEQY
.	TRBD1	TRBV13	ASSSTGGLY
.	TRBD1	TRBV18	ASSLSGTGSEQY
once	.	TRBV12-3/TRBV12-4	ASGWDILNYGYT
.	.	TRBV20-1	SAQGDTQY
.	.	TRBV12-3/TRBV12-4	ASTSNSGLGTDTQY
few	.	TRBV11-1	AVQGRLFHEQF
few	TRBD2	TRBV7-2	ASSLGMGLAGGEDTQY
few	.	TRBV20-1	SASWAGANVLT
.	TRBD2	TRBV7-9	ASSPPGTSGGEQF
.	.	TRBV28	ASTGGRGSYNEQF
.	TRBD2	TRBV14	ASSHLERGRSTDTQY
.	.	TRBV4-2	ASSQAKGGNTEAF
.	TRBD2	TRBV6-2/TRBV6-3	ASSYQTSGNEQF
few	.	TRBV20-1	SAREGGKGNTEAF
.	TRBD1	TRBV12-3/TRBV12-4	ASSPADRGYEQY
few	.	TRBV21-1	ASSKARQGRYGYT
few	.	TRBV12-3/TRBV12-4	ASLKGPGLKGTDTQY
.	.	TRBV9	ASSETPSRHSWSSGANVLT
.	TRBD1	TRBV12-3/TRBV12-4	ASSLDRSGTGVLQETQY
.	.	TRBV6-5	ASSPVRGDTDTQY
.	TRBD1	TRBV29-1	SVGTGTRFSNYEQY
few	.	TRBV12-3/TRBV12-4	ASSSGPSGDIQY
.	.	TRBV11-1	ASSHPGAVHEQF
.	TRBD1	TRBV3-1	ASTEQGSANIQY
.	TRBD1	TRBV14	ASSLRQGARLETQY